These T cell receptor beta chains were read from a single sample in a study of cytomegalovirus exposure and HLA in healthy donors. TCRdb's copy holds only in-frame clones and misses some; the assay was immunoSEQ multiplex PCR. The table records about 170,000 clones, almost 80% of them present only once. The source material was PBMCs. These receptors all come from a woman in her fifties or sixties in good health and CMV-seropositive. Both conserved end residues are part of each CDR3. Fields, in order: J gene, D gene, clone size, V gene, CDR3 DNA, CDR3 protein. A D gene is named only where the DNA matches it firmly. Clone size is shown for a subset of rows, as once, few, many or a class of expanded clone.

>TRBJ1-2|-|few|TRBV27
TGTGCCAGCAGTTTACGGGGGGCGAGGGGCTACACCTTC
CASSLRGARGYTF
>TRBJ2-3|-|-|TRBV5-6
TGTGCCAGCAGCTCAACCCGGGCAGGGTATACGCAGTATTTT
CASSSTRAGYTQYF
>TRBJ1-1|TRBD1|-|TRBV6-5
TGTGCCAGCAGTAAGGGACAGGGGGCTTCCTTT
CASSKGQGASF
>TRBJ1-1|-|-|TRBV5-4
TGTGCCAGCAGCCCGGGCGGGTCGCTGAACACTGAAGCTTTCTTT
CASSPGGSLNTEAFF
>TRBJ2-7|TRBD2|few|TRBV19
TGTGCCAGTAGGCGGGAGGGCCAATCGGGCTACGAGCAGTACTTC
CASRREGQSGYEQYF
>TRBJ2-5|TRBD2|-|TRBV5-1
TGCGCCAGCAGCCGGACTAGCGGGGGAACAGAGACCCAGTACTTC
CASSRTSGGTETQYF
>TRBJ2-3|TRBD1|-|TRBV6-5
TGTGCCAGCAGCCGGGACAGTGCAACAGATACGCAGTATTTT
CASSRDSATDTQYF
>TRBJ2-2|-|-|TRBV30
TGTGCCTGGAGTGTATCAGGCCGGAGGACCGGGGAGCTGTTTTTT
CAWSVSGRRTGELFF
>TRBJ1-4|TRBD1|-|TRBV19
TGTGCCAGTAGGAGGGGACAGTCAAATGAAAAACTGTTTTTT
CASRRGQSNEKLFF
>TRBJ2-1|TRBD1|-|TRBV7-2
TGTGCCAGCAGTTTCCTACAGGGGGACCTAGGTCGTGACTACAATGAGCAGTTCTTC
CASSFLQGDLGRDYNEQFF
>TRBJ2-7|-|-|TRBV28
TGTGCCAGCAGCCAGGGGTCCCTTTACGAGCAGTACTTC
CASSQGSLYEQYF
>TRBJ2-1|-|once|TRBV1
TGCACCAGCAGCCAAGGGGTGGCTAGCGGAGGGGATGAGCAGTTCTTC
CTSSQGVASGGDEQFF
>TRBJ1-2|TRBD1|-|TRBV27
TGTGCCAGCACCCCGGGACAGGGGAGGAGCTATGGCTACACCTTC
CASTPGQGRSYGYTF
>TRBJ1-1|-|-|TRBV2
TGTGCCAGCCTGCGGGGAGGTCGGACTGAAGCTTTCTTT
CASLRGGRTEAFF
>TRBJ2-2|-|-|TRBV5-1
TGCGCCAGCAGCCGCAGGGGCATAAACACCGGGGAGCTGTTTTTT
CASSRRGINTGELFF
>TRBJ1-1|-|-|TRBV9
TGTGCCAGCAGCGTAGGGGCTAACACTGAAGCTTTCTTT
CASSVGANTEAFF
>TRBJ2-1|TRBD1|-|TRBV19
TGTGCCAGTAGTGGCCGCAGGGGGCACAAGCAGTTCTTC
CASSGRRGHKQFF
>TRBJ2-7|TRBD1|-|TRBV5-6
TGTGCCAGCAGCTTGCCAGGGGGCGCCTACGAGCAGTACTTC
CASSLPGGAYEQYF
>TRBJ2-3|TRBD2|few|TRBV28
TGTGCCAGCAGTTCCCCTCGGACTAGCGGGAGTCCAGATACGCAGTATTTT
CASSSPRTSGSPDTQYF
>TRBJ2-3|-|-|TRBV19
TGTGCCAGTAGTACGGGGAATCCAGGAAGCACAGATACGCAGTATTTT
CASSTGNPGSTDTQYF
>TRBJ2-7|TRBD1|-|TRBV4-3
TGCGCCAGCAGCCAAGACTCGACAGGGGGCTACGAGCAGTACTTC
CASSQDSTGGYEQYF
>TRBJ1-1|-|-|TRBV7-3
TGTGCCAGCAGCACACATGTGAACACTGAAGCTTTCTTT
CASSTHVNTEAFF
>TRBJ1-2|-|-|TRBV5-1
TGCGCCAGCAGCTCGACGGACAGTTTCCTTGCCTATGGCTACACCTTC
CASSSTDSFLAYGYTF
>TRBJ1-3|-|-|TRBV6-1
TGTGCCAGCAGAGCAACAGGGAACTACGGAAACACCATATATTTT
CASRATGNYGNTIYF
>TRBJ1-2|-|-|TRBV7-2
TGTGCCAGCAGCCAACCGCGGGCGTACTATGGCTACACCTTC
CASSQPRAYYGYTF
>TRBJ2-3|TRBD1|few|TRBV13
TGTGCCAGCAGCACCACGGACAGGGATCCGGTACGGGGCACAGATACGCAGTATTTT
CASSTTDRDPVRGTDTQYF
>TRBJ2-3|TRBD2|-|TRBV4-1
TGCGCCAGCAGCCAAGGGAGTAGCGGGGGCCGCACAGATACGCAGTATTTT
CASSQGSSGGRTDTQYF
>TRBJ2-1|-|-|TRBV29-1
TGCAGCGTTGTAATCTTCAGCTCCTACAATGAGCAGTTCTTC
CSVVIFSSYNEQFF
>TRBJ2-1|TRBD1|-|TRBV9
TGTGCCAGCAGCGTATATACAGGGGGCTTCGCGGCCAATGAGCAGTTCTTC
CASSVYTGGFAANEQFF
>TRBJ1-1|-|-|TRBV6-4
TGTGCCAGCACCACCGACAGCTTCCTCGAGAACACTGAAGCTTTCTTT
CASTTDSFLENTEAFF
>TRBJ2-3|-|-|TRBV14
TGTGCCAGCAGCCGAACCAGTTTCACGTCCACAGATACGCAGTATTTT
CASSRTSFTSTDTQYF
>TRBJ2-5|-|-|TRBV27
TGTGCCAGCAGGCCGGGACAAATCCAAGAGACCCAGTACTTC
CASRPGQIQETQYF
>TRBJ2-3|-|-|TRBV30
TGTGCCTGGAGTGTAAAGGCGCGAGGGTATTTT
CAWSVKARGYF